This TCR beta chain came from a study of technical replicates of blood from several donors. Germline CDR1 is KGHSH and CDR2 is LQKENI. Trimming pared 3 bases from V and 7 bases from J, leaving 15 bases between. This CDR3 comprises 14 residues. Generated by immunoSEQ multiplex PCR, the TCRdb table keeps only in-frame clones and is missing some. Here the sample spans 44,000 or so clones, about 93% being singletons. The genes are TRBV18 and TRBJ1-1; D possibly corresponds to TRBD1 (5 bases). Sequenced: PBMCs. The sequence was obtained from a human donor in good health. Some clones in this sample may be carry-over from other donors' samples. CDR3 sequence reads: CASSPIGAGFEAFF. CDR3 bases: TGTGCCAGCTCACCCATTGGGGCAGGCTTTGAAGCTTTCTTT.